This record covers a single TCR beta chain. The CDR3 totals 14 residues. In germline, CDR1 is LNHDA, CDR2 SQIVND (reference sequence). With 5 bases clipped from V and 11 bases from J, the junction kept 12 bases outside the gene matches. These data belong to a study of T cell changes during pregnancy in multiple sclerosis. Sequenced by immunoSEQ multiplex PCR; TCRdb stores in-frame clones only, minus some. Among over 70,000 clones listed, 85% to 95% were seen once. Source: peripheral blood, taken in the first trimester of pregnancy. The rearrangement joins TRBV19 to TRBJ1-1, with TRBD1 matching over 9 bases. The receptor comes from a female donor with multiple sclerosis, enrolled in a pregnancy study. CDR3 coding DNA: TGTGCCAGTAGTTCAAACCGGGACAGGGATTGGGCTTTCTTT. This encodes CASSSNRDRDWAFF.